This TCR beta chain was captured in a study of T cell responses to AZD1222 COVID-19 vaccine. Across the whole study: Both about-4-week and about-12-week second-dose recipients were combined. Study-wide results and limits: Repertoires in all cases were sampled only once the peak T cell response had passed. Reportedly, close to half of spike-specific TCRs are directed against unmutated variant regions. White British ancestry dominated among donors, who included more females, and clonal diversity was possibly underestimated.

The V gene's germline CDR1 is SGDLS and CDR2 YYNGEE. Trimming took 0 bases from V and 0 from J, leaving 16 bases between them. The length of the CDR3 is 18 residues. Turning to this clone: The antigen is unknown.

Sequencing was performed with immunoSEQ multiplex PCR; in TCRdb, only in-frame clones are kept and a portion is missing. Of more than 110,000 clones listed, 75% to 95% are singletons. This receptor was identified in an adult in good health. This material consisted of peripheral blood, taken on day 0 of AZD1222 vaccination. This chain links TRBV9 with TRBJ1-5; D gene uncertain. CDR3 coding DNA: TGTGCCAGCAGCGTAGCAAACACTGCGAACTATAGCAATCAGCCCCAGCATTTT. Its protein is CASSVANTANYSNQPQHF.